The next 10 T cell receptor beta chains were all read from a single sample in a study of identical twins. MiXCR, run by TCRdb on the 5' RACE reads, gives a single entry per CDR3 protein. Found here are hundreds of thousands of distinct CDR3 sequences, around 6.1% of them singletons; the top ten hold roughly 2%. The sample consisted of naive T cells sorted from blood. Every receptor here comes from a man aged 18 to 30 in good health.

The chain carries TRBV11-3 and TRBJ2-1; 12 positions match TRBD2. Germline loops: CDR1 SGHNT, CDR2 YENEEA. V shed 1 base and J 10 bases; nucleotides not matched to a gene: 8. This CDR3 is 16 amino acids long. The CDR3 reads CASSLVLAGGPTEQFF. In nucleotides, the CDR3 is TGTGCCAGCAGCTTAGTTCTAGCGGGAGGGCCGACGGAGCAGTTCTTC.

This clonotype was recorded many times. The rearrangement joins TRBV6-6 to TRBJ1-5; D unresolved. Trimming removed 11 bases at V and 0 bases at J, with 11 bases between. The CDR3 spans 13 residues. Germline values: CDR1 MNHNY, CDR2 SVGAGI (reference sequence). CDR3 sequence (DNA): TGTGCCCATGGACGGGATAGCAATCAGCCCCAGCATTTT. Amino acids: CAHGRDSNQPQHF.

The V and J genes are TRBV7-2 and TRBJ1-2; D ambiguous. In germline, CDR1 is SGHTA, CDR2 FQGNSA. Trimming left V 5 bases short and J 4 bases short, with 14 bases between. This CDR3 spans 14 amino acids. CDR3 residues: CASSPGPSSYGYTF. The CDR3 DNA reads TGTGCCAGCAGCCCAGGACCCAGCTCCTATGGCTACACCTTC. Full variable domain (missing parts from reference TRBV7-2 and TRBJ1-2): GAGVSQSPSNKVTEKGKDVELRCDPISGHTALYWYRQSLGQGLEFLIYFQGNSAPDKSGLPSDRFSAERTGGSVSTLTIQRTQQEDSAVYLCASSPGPSSYGYTFGSGTRLTVV.

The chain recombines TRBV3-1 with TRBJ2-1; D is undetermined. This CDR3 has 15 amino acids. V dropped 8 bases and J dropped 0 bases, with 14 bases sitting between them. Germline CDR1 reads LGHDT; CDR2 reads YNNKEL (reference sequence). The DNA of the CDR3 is TGTGCCAGCGGCCCAGCCCTCAGCTCCTACAATGAGCAGTTCTTC. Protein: CASGPALSSYNEQFF.

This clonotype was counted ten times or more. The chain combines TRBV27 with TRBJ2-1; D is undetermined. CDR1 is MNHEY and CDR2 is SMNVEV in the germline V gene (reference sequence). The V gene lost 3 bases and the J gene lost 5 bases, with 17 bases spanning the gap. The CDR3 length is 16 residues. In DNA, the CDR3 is TGTGCCAGCAGTTTTCTCGGAGCACCAAGTAACAATGAGCAGTTCTTC. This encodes CASSFLGAPSNNEQFF.

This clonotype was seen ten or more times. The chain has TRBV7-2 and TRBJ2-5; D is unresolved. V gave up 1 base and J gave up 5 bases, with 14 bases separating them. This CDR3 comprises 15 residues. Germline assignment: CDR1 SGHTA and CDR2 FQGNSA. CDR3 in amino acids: CASSLEIQTTETQYF. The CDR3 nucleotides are TGTGCCAGCAGCTTAGAAATCCAGACGACGGAGACCCAGTACTTC.

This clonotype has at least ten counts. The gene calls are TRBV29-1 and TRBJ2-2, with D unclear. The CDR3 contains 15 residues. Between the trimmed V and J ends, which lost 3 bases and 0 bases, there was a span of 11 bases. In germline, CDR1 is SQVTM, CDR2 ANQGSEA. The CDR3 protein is CSVDSGRTNTGELFF. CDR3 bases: TGCAGCGTTGATTCCGGCAGGACGAACACCGGGGAGCTGTTTTTT.

CDR3 sequence: CASSEVSWGVSSGNTIYF. The CDR3, as DNA: TGTGCCAGCAGTGAAGTTTCCTGGGGGGTCTCCTCTGGAAACACCATATATTTT. The V and J genes are TRBV6-1 and TRBJ1-3; tentative D call: TRBD1 (5 bases). CDR3 length: 18 amino acids. V lost 1 base to trimming and J lost 0 bases, with 16 bases between them. Germline V gene data show CDR1 as MNHNS and CDR2 as SASEGT.

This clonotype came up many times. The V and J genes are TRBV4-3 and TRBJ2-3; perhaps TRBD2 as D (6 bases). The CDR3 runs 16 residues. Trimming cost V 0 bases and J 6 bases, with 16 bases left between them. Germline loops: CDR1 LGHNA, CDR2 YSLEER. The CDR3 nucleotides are TGCGCCAGCAGCCAAGATAGTGGAAGGGCGGGGGATACGCAGTATTTT. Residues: CASSQDSGRAGDTQYF.

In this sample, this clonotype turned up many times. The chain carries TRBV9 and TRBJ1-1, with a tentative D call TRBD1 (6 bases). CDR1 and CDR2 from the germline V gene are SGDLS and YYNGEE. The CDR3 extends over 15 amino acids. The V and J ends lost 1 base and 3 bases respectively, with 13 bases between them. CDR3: CASSVRGILDTEAFF. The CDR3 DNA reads TGTGCCAGCAGCGTAAGGGGGATCCTTGACACTGAAGCTTTCTTT.